The clone carrying this T cell receptor (beta chain) showed up many times. Its antigen is not identified. The data stem from a study of post-analysis software for immune sequencing data. Study as a whole: Secondary progressive, relapsing-remitting and progressive-relapsing multiple sclerosis were among the included disease courses.

Findings and caveats of the study: Elevated frequency relative to controls characterized several TRBV segments in patients, TRBV5-6, TRBV5-1 and TRBV20-1 among them. Versus controls, multiple sclerosis patients showed significantly lower diversity (normalized Chao1).

Unique molecular identifiers had been added to the TCR beta cDNA libraries. With roughly 0.95 to 11 million T cells as the source, roughly 0.5 million cDNA molecules resulted. In TCRdb, the PCR reads were re-called with MiXCR into one record per CDR3 protein. The data show hundreds of thousands of distinct CDR3 sequences, around 60% seen once. CDR1 is MNHEY, CDR2 SMNVEV, per germline (reference sequence). Trimming removed 4 bases from V and 4 bases from J, with 14 bases in between. The CDR3 contains 15 residues. This chain uses TRBV27 with TRBJ1-5; possible D gene TRBD1, 6 bases. The sequenced material came from blood. This TCR was recovered from a girl aged 2 to 9 with multiple sclerosis. Here the CDR3 reads CASSSSLTGNQPQHF. CDR3 DNA sequence: TGTGCCAGCAGTTCTAGCCTAACAGGGAATCAGCCCCAGCATTTT.